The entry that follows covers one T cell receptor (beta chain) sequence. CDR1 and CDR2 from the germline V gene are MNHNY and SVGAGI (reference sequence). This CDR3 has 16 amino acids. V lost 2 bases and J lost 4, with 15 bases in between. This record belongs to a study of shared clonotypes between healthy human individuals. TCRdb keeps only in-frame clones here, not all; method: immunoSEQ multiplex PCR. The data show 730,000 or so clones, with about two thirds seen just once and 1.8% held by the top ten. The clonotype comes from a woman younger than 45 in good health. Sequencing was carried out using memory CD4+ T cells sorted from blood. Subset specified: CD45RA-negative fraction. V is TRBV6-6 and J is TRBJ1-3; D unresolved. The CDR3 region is CASSYVAPSRGNTIYF. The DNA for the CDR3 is TGTGCCAGCAGTTACGTAGCCCCATCTCGGGGAAACACCATATATTTT.